The entry below gives a single T cell receptor beta chain sequence along with its context. The data belong to a study of blood T cell repertoires in COVID-19. Background on the study: The analysed material was cDNA or gDNA that came from T cells, B-cell-depleted T cells, or PBMCs.

CDR1 SGHTA and CDR2 FQGNSA come from the germline V gene. Unmatched junction bases numbered 10, after V lost 9 bases and J lost 3 bases. CDR3 length: 15 residues. Original handling: Researchers report that nucleated cell counts were estimated from reference gene primer amplification. Produced via immunoSEQ multiplex PCR; TCRdb's table is partial and in-frame only. Clone size and V and J calls were adopted from that table, with D and trimming inferred from the DNA. The sample has under 400,000 clones; nearly 90% are singletons. The specimen sequenced was peripheral blood. The V call is TRBV7-2, the J call TRBJ2-2; TRBD1 matches at 7 bases. This TCR came from a man between 18 and 29 years old with active or convalescent COVID-19. DNA of the CDR3: TGTGCCAGTGTGGGGAGACAGGGTCACACCGGGGAGCTGTTTTTT. It yields the protein CASVGRQGHTGELFF.